The entry below describes one TCR beta chain. The antigen is undetermined. Trimming pared 5 bases from V and 2 bases from J, leaving 13 bases between. The CDR3 length is 16 residues. Germline CDR1 is SGHTA and CDR2 is FQGNSA. This entry is derived from a study of T cell responses to AZD1222 COVID-19 vaccine. Study in general: Second-dose timings of about 4 or about 12 weeks were pooled. Study-wide findings and caveats: Two AZD1222 doses significantly raised spike-specific TCR breadth and depth over controls. The peak T cell response came first, and repertoires were sampled only after it. Baseline antibody screening turned up just a handful of seropositive AZD1222 recipients.

Assay: immunoSEQ multiplex PCR; the TCRdb copy retains only in-frame clones and omits some. This table holds some 30,000 clones, approximately 86% found once. The V and J genes are TRBV7-2 and TRBJ1-6; D is undetermined. The specimen comprised peripheral blood, sampled on day 0 of AZD1222 vaccination. This TCR was sampled from an adult in good health. The CDR3: CASSPSVTAYNSPLHF. The CDR3 coding sequence is TGTGCCAGCAGCCCCAGTGTGACGGCCTATAATTCACCCCTCCACTTT. The full variable domain, completed using reference TRBV7-2 and TRBJ1-6, is GAGVSQSPSNKVTEKGKDVELRCDPISGHTALYWYRQSLGQGLEFLIYFQGNSAPDKSGLPSDRFSAERTGGSVSTLTIQRTQQEDSAVYLCASSPSVTAYNSPLHFGNGTRLTVT.